These 30 T cell receptor beta chains were all obtained from the same sample, sequenced in a study of blood T cells in healthy people across ages (dated by TCRdb to between 2015 and 2017). To prepare the library, 5' RACE was applied. The instrument was an Illumina HiSeq 2500. A second PCR of roughly 6 to 12 cycles was performed with a sample-barcoded 5' primer and a J-beta primer mix. TCRdb itself trimmed the public reads at Q25 with fastp, ran MiXCR and retained productive beta chains. When rows share a CDR3 protein, they turn into one entry using the most common DNA and genes. This sample lists roughly 900,000 distinct CDR3 sequences; less than 35% were detected once. The top ten clones comprise 17% of the sample. The sample comprised blood. The receptors shown here come from a woman over 75 in good health.

About this clonotype itself: This clone may be a read error of a much larger clone one base away. The chain joins TRBV7-2 to TRBJ2-4; 7 bases are a match to TRBD2. V was pared by 5 bases and J by 15 bases, with 25 bases of the junction left unmatched. Germline V gene lookup returns CDR1 SGHTA and CDR2 FQGNSA. CDR3 length: 17 amino acids. As DNA, the CDR3 is TGTGCCAGCAGCCGCTCATTACTAGCGACGGGGACGAACGAGCGGTACTTC. This translates into CASSRSLLATGTNERYF.

On this clonotype itself: This clone may be a read error of a much larger clone one base away. The gene calls are TRBV5-5 and TRBJ1-2; 8 positions match TRBD1. Germline V lookup: CDR1 SGHKS, CDR2 YYEKEE (reference sequence). The CDR3 length is 17 residues. V lost 1 base to trimming and J lost 4 bases; unmatched junction nucleotides: 12. CDR3 bases: TGTGCCAGCAGCTTGATGGCAGGGGGCGGTCGAGGCTATGGCTACACCTTC. Its protein is CASSLMAGGGRGYGYTF.

The V gene is TRBV5-1, the J gene TRBJ2-1; D is unclear. Germline V gene data show CDR1 as SGHRS and CDR2 as YFSETQ. V lost 3 bases, J lost 0 bases, and 25 bases lay in between. This CDR3 comprises 20 residues. The CDR3 loop reads CASSSLRPGQVISSYNEQFF. In DNA form, the CDR3 reads TGCGCCAGCAGCTCCCTTCGGCCTGGGCAGGTCATTAGCTCCTACAATGAGCAGTTCTTC. The variable domain in full, completed from reference TRBV5-1 and TRBJ2-1, reads KAGVTQTPRYLIKTRGQQVTLSCSPISGHRSVSWYQQTPGQGLQFLFEYFSETQRNKGNFPGRFSGRQFSNSRSEMNVSTLELGDSALYLCASSSLRPGQVISSYNEQFFGPGTRLTVL.

A word on this clonotype: One end of the junction fails to match germline, which may point to a read error. J is TRBJ2-5 and V is TRBV7-2; perhaps TRBD1 as D (5 bases). Matching the DNA end better, TRBJ2-7 makes the J call doubtful. This CDR3 has 14 residues. Germline CDR1 reads SGHTA; CDR2 reads FQGNSA. The CDR3 protein is CAGSLDRGSYEQYF. CDR3 coding DNA: TGTGCCGGCAGCTTAGATAGGGGTTCCTACGAGCAGTACTTC.

Notes on this clonotype: With a much larger clone just one base away, this may be a read error. This chain joins TRBV20-1 and TRBJ2-3; a weak D match, TRBD2 (6 bases). CDR3 length: 12 residues. V lost 0 bases to trimming and J lost 7 bases, with 8 bases between them. From germline, CDR1 is DFQATT and CDR2 SNEGSKA (reference sequence). The CDR3 DNA reads as TGCAGTGCTAGAGATGGCGGGAATACGCAGTATTTT. Amino acids: CSARDGGNTQYF.

This clonotype was found many times. The chain links TRBV15 to TRBJ2-4, with D perhaps matching TRBD1 (6 bases). The CDR3 covers 16 residues. Germline V CDR1 and CDR2: LNHNV, YYDKDF (reference sequence). V gave up 3 bases and J gave up 2 bases, with 14 bases separating them. The CDR3 sequence is CATSSRQEISKNIQYF. For the CDR3, the DNA is TGTGCCACCAGCAGTAGACAGGAGATCTCCAAAAACATTCAGTACTTC.

As concerns this clonotype: This may be a read error, as it is one base from a much larger clone. The chain recombines TRBV13 with TRBJ2-1; 9 nucleotides match TRBD1. The CDR3 totals 15 residues. Germline values: CDR1 PRHDT, CDR2 FYEKMQ (reference sequence). The trim removed 9 bases at V and 5 bases at J, leaving 11 bases unmatched. The CDR3, as DNA: TGTGCCAGAAGCCCCGGGACAGGGAGACACAATGAGCAGTTCTTC. Translated: CARSPGTGRHNEQFF.

The rearrangement uses TRBV21-1 and TRBJ1-1; TRBD1 reflects the table's D call only, with no check against the DNA. TRBV21-1 is a listed pseudogene. This CDR3 comprises 13 residues. CDR3 residues: CASSKGQGKRAFF. The DNA for the CDR3 is TGTGCCAGCAGCAAAGGACAGGGGAAGAGGGCTTTCTTT.

This sequence joins TRBV15 and TRBJ1-3, with D hard to call. Per germline, CDR1 LNHNV and CDR2 YYDKDF (reference sequence). The CDR3 is 14 residues long. Trimming cost V 2 bases and J 1 base, with 6 bases left between them. CDR3 in DNA: TGTGCCACCAGCAGACGGGAATCTGGAAACACCATATATTTT. Its translation is CATSRRESGNTIYF.

Here the CDR3 reads CASSLVSPTTNEKLFF. The CDR3 region has the DNA TGCGCCAGCAGCTTAGTCAGCCCAACAACTAATGAAAAACTGTTTTTT. The chain combines TRBV5-1 with TRBJ1-4; the D is unclear. Trimming shortened V by 2 bases and J by 0 bases, and 11 bases separated the two germline ends. The CDR3 runs to 16 residues. Germline V gives CDR1 SGHRS, CDR2 YFSETQ.

This clonotype has at least ten counts. This chain connects TRBV9 to TRBJ2-1; D unclear. The germline V gene encodes CDR1 SGDLS and CDR2 YYNGEE. The V end was cut by 4 bases, the J end by 9 bases, with 14 bases between. This CDR3 region has 13 residues. Here the CDR3 reads CASSPPSLGEQFF. For the CDR3, the DNA is TGTGCCAGCAGCCCCCCGAGCTTGGGTGAGCAGTTCTTC.

Note on this clonotype: A read error is possible here, since a much larger clone lies one base away. The chain is built from TRBV5-6 and TRBJ2-1; D is possibly TRBD2 (5 bases). Trimming pared 4 bases from V and 13 bases from J, leaving 24 bases between. The CDR3 sequence is 15 residues long. Germline V gene lookup returns CDR1 SGHDT and CDR2 YYEEEE. CDR3 residues: CASSPQEVKKNIQFF. For the CDR3, the DNA is TGTGCCAGCAGCCCTCAGGAGGTCAAGAAAAACATTCAGTTCTTC.

Comments on this clonotype: The germline gene is not matched at one end of the junction; a read error may be the cause. The chain combines TRBV7-9 with TRBJ1-2; D is unresolved. The CDR3 length is 12 residues. In germline, CDR1 is SEHNR, CDR2 FQNEAQ (reference sequence). The CDR3 region is CASSSGGDGCTF. CDR3 DNA sequence: TGTGCCAGCAGCTCAGGCGGGGATGGCTGCACCTTC. The whole variable domain, remainder taken from reference TRBV7-9 and TRBJ1-2, is DTGVSQNPRHKITKRGQNVTFRCDPISEHNRLYWYRQTLGQGPEFLTYFQNEAQLEKSRLLSDRFSAERPKGSFSTLEIQRTEQGDSAMYLCASSSGGDGCTFGSGTRLTVV.

The table lists this clonotype with a few counts. The chain is built from TRBV7-9 and TRBJ1-1, with D tentatively TRBD1 (6 bases). The CDR3 consists of 15 residues. V lost 1 base, J lost 5 bases, and 14 bases lay in between. Germline CDR1 is SEHNR and CDR2 is FQNEAQ (reference sequence). The CDR3 bases are TGTGCCAGCAGCTTAGACAGGGTTCCGATGACTGAAGCTTTCTTT. This codes for CASSLDRVPMTEAFF.

The J gene is TRBJ2-7, the V gene TRBV7-9, with TRBD2 matching 12 bases. The V segment lost 5 bases and the J segment 5 bases; nucleotides outside the gene matches: 7. The length of the CDR3 is 15 residues. Germline values: CDR1 SEHNR, CDR2 FQNEAQ (reference sequence). CDR3 protein: CASSQRLAGVDEQYF. Here the CDR3 DNA reads TGTGCCAGCAGCCAACGACTAGCGGGAGTAGACGAGCAGTACTTC.

This clonotype showed up many times. The V and J genes are TRBV6-1 and TRBJ1-2; 8 nucleotides line up with TRBD1. The CDR3 contains 14 residues. Trimming took 6 bases from V and 6 from J; bases not matched to a gene: 9. Looked up from germline, CDR1 is MNHNS and CDR2 is SASEGT. The CDR3 DNA follows: TGTGCCAGCAGGATTATCGACAGGGGTGATGGCTACACCTTC. It is translated as CASRIIDRGDGYTF.

This clonotype was found a few times. The chain employs TRBV4-3 and TRBJ2-5; 7 bases fit TRBD1. This CDR3 is 14 amino acids long. Looked up from germline, CDR1 is LGHNA and CDR2 is YSLEER. With V trimmed by 4 bases and J by 0 bases, 2 bases remained unmatched. CDR3 sequence reads: CASSPQGDQETQYF. Here the CDR3 DNA reads TGCGCCAGCAGCCCCCAGGGGGACCAAGAGACCCAGTACTTC.

This clonotype was observed many times. This chain uses TRBV9 with TRBJ2-7; D gene unclear. Germline V lookup: CDR1 SGDLS, CDR2 YYNGEE. The V end lost 3 bases, the J end lost 3 bases, and 7 bases lay between the germline ends. The CDR3 is 12 amino acids. The CDR3 DNA reads TGTGCCAGCAGCGGCGACGGCTACGAGCAGTACTTC. Translating gives CASSGDGYEQYF. The full variable domain, rest sourced from reference TRBV9 and TRBJ2-7, is DSGVTQTPKHLITATGQRVTLRCSPRSGDLSVYWYQQSLDQGLQFLIQYYNGEERAKGNILERFSAQQFPDLHSELNLSSLELGDSALYFCASSGDGYEQYFGPGTRLTVT.

J is TRBJ1-2 and V is TRBV10-3, with D unclear. The CDR3 totals 11 residues. CDR1 is ENHRY, CDR2 SYGVKD, per germline. The V and J ends lost 9 bases and 1 base respectively, with 6 bases between them. In DNA, the CDR3 is TGTGCCATTAGTTTTAACTATGGCTACACCTTC. This codes for CAISFNYGYTF.

This clonotype was recorded only once. V usage is TRBV5-1 and J usage is TRBJ2-1; 7 bases map to TRBD1. The CDR3 totals 14 residues. The V and J ends lost 5 bases and 2 bases, in that order; junction bases with no gene match: 4. The germline V gene encodes CDR1 SGHRS and CDR2 YFSETQ. Here the CDR3 reads CASSDQGAYNEQFF. Written as DNA, the CDR3 is TGCGCCAGCAGTGACCAGGGGGCCTACAATGAGCAGTTCTTC.

This clonotype was observed many times. The CDR3 nucleotides read TGCAGTGCTAGAGGCGGACAGTTCAATTCACCCCTCCACTTT. As protein: CSARGGQFNSPLHF. This chain uses TRBV20-1 with TRBJ1-6; weak D call: TRBD1 (6 bases). The ends were cut back, 1 base at V and 7 bases at J, with 11 bases in the middle. The CDR3 extends over 14 amino acids. Germline V lookup: CDR1 DFQATT, CDR2 SNEGSKA (reference sequence).

This clonotype was counted a few times. The rearrangement links TRBV20-1 to TRBJ1-1, with 9 bases lining up with TRBD1. Germline assignment: CDR1 DFQATT and CDR2 SNEGSKA (reference sequence). CDR3 length equals 14 residues. The junction had 9 bases not matched to a gene; V was cut back by 5 bases and J by 5 bases. CDR3 amino acids: CSAGQTGGWTEAFF. The CDR3 DNA reads TGCAGTGCTGGACAGACAGGGGGATGGACTGAAGCTTTCTTT.

This clonotype was recorded many times. The chain recombines TRBV3-1 with TRBJ2-5, with D perhaps matching TRBD1 or TRBD2 (5 bases each). The CDR3 spans 14 residues. In germline, CDR1 is LGHDT, CDR2 YNNKEL (reference sequence). V was trimmed by 4 bases and J by 6 bases, leaving 15 bases between them. The DNA of the CDR3 is TGTGCCAGCAGCCGAAACACGGGGCCACAGACCCAGTACTTC. Its translation is CASSRNTGPQTQYF.

This clonotype has at least ten counts. The DNA for the CDR3 is TGTGCCAGCAGCTCCCTGCTGGGGACAGGGGATCAGCCCCAGCATTTT. Protein sequence: CASSSLLGTGDQPQHF. This chain uses TRBV7-9 with TRBJ1-5, with TRBD1 matching 10 bases. CDR1 and CDR2 (germline): SEHNR, FQNEAQ (reference sequence). V was pared by 4 bases and J by 5 bases, with 8 bases of the junction left unmatched. CDR3 size: 16 residues.

This clonotype was found a few times. The chain has TRBV3-1 and TRBJ1-6; 7 bases are shared with TRBD1. The CDR3 is made up of 15 amino acids. Trimming removed 5 bases from V and 10 bases from J; junction bases left unmatched: 11. Germline-derived CDR1 and CDR2 are LGHDT and YNNKEL (reference sequence). CDR3 sequence reads: CASSNRGQFGSPLHF. DNA of the CDR3: TGTGCCAGCAGCAACAGGGGACAGTTCGGATCACCCCTCCACTTT.

This clonotype was seen repeatedly, ten times or more. V usage is TRBV7-2 and J usage is TRBJ2-5; 11 positions match TRBD2. This CDR3 is built from 15 residues. V trimming: 3 bases; J trimming: 5 bases; junction bases outside the gene matches: 5. CDR1 SGHTA and CDR2 FQGNSA come from the germline V gene. In DNA, the CDR3 is TGTGCCAGCAGCTTTAGCGGGGGGGCGCATGAGACCCAGTACTTC. Its protein product is CASSFSGGAHETQYF.

In its sample, this clonotype was seen many times. The genes are TRBV7-9 and TRBJ2-1; D possibly corresponds to TRBD2 (5 bases). From germline, CDR1 is SEHNR and CDR2 FQNEAQ (reference sequence). V lost 0 bases, J lost 10 bases, and 10 bases lay in between. The CDR3 is 13 residues long. CDR3 in DNA: TGTGCCAGCAGCTTAGCGCTCGGGGAAGAGCAGTTCTTC. Translating it yields CASSLALGEEQFF.

A single count supports this clonotype. One end of the junction varies from germline; a read error may be responsible. The chain combines TRBV12-3 or TRBV12-4 with TRBJ2-3; 10 nucleotides line up with TRBD2. This CDR3 is built from 15 residues. CDR3 nucleotide sequence: TGTGCCAGCAGTTTCAGCGGGGGGGCAGGAGATACGGAGTATTTT. Protein: CASSFSGGAGDTEYF.

This clonotype showed up many times. V is TRBV14 and J is TRBJ2-5, with a tentative D call TRBD2 (6 bases). Looked up from germline, CDR1 is SGHDN and CDR2 is FVKESK. V was trimmed by 1 base and J by 5 bases, leaving 11 bases between them. The CDR3 is 14 amino acids. CDR3 protein: CASSQVAGRETQYF. The CDR3 DNA reads as TGTGCCAGCAGCCAAGTCGCAGGGAGGGAGACCCAGTACTTC.

This chain uses TRBV20-1 with TRBJ1-4; D is unresolved. Germline loops: CDR1 DFQATT, CDR2 SNEGSKA (reference sequence). The CDR3 consists of 16 residues. V was pared by 2 bases and J by 5 bases, with 18 bases between. CDR3 sequence (DNA): TGCAGTGCTAGATCCCACCCAAGGACCCGAAATGAAAAACTGTTTTTT. Protein: CSARSHPRTRNEKLFF.